This T cell receptor beta chain appears in the sequencing data of a study of spatial heterogeneity in lung cancer. To note about this clonotype: Its antigen is not identified.

Time point meaning: sample taken at primary tumor resection. TCRdb re-called the 5' RACE reads with MiXCR, one entry per CDR3 protein. The profile covers under 7,000 distinct CDR3 sequences, with less than 9.5% appearing a single time and roughly 27% taken by the ten largest. Regarding the study as a whole: One measure, the expanded intratumoral alpha and beta TCR count, tracked tumor mutation counts.

J lost 7 bases, V lost 6 bases, and 7 bases had no gene match. The CDR3 runs 14 residues. Germline values: CDR1 MNHNS, CDR2 SASEGT. The source is a female donor with early-stage non-small cell lung cancer. The J gene is TRBJ1-2, the V gene TRBV6-1, with TRBD1 matching 11 bases. Material: lung tumor tissue, obtained at surgery. The chain's CDR3 is CASRLGQGDSGYTF. Here the CDR3 DNA reads TGTGCCAGCAGGCTGGGACAGGGGGATAGTGGCTACACCTTC.